These T cell receptor beta chains were read from a single sample in a study of human T cells and chemical hapten exposure. TCRdb passed the RACE reads through MiXCR, listing each CDR3 protein once. The sample carries about 380,000 distinct CDR3 sequences, more than 4.5% recorded once. The sequences come from whole blood, collected in connection with sensitization to the hapten diphenylcyclopropenone (DPC). All receptors come from a woman aged 45-65 years with alopecia areata. Some clones in this sample may be carry-over from other donors' samples. Both conserved end residues are part of each CDR3. D genes are given only for firm matches. Size tells how often a clone was seen (once, few, many) or the class of an expanded clone, and some rows leave it out.

TRBJ1-1	TRBV6-6	-	13	many	CASNFRSATEAFF	TGTGCCAGTAACTTCCGGTCGGCCACTGAAGCTTTCTTT
TRBJ1-1	TRBV27	-	14	-	CASSLLGGGTEAFF	TGTGCCAGCAGTTTATTGGGGGGTGGCACTGAAGCTTTCTTT
TRBJ2-5	TRBV2	-	13	many	CASSDPFQETQYF	TGTGCCAGCAGTGACCCTTTCCAAGAGACCCAGTACTTC
TRBJ1-1	TRBV24-1	-	16	many	CATSDLGGRANTEAFF	TGTGCCACCAGTGATTTGGGGGGGCGAGCGAACACTGAAGCTTTCTTT
TRBJ2-1	TRBV7-2	-	13	many	CASSFPKGGEQFF	TGTGCCAGCAGCTTCCCCAAGGGGGGTGAGCAGTTCTTC
TRBJ2-1	TRBV5-1	-	15	-	CASSLRAPAYNEQFF	TGCGCCAGCAGCTTGAGGGCGCCGGCCTACAATGAGCAGTTCTTC
TRBJ2-2	TRBV24-1	TRBD2	15	many	CATSDSGSRTGELFF	TGTGCCACCAGTGACAGCGGGAGTAGGACCGGGGAGCTGTTTTTT
TRBJ2-3	TRBV20-1	TRBD2	16	many	CSARRGESRATDTQYF	TGCAGTGCTAGACGGGGGGAGTCCCGGGCCACAGATACGCAGTATTTT
TRBJ2-1	TRBV12-3/TRBV12-4	-	12	few	CASSPRWNEQFF	TGTGCCAGCAGCCCCCGGTGGAATGAGCAGTTCTTC
TRBJ2-7	TRBV20-1	TRBD2	13	many	CSATPGTTYEQYF	TGCAGTGCAACTCCCGGGACTACCTACGAGCAGTACTTC
TRBJ1-1	TRBV28	TRBD1	17	many	CASSPGTGGVGGTEAFF	TGTGCCAGCAGTCCCGGGACAGGGGGCGTGGGAGGAACTGAAGCTTTCTTT
TRBJ2-1	TRBV3-1	TRBD2	16	many	CASSYRLAGGPGEQFF	TGTGCCAGCAGCTACCGACTAGCGGGGGGGCCCGGTGAGCAGTTCTTC
TRBJ1-1	TRBV27	TRBD1	16	many	CASSLLTGGLNTEAFF	TGTGCCAGCAGTTTACTCACAGGGGGCTTGAACACTGAAGCTTTCTTT
TRBJ2-3	TRBV5-1	-	15	many	CASSLISGRPDTQYF	TGCGCCAGCAGCTTAATCTCCGGAAGGCCAGATACGCAGTATTTT
TRBJ1-5	TRBV7-2	-	15	-	CASSSRPDSHQPQHF	TGTGCCAGCAGCTCCCGACCGGACAGCCATCAGCCCCAGCATTTT
TRBJ2-5	TRBV6-2/TRBV6-3	TRBD1	13	many	CASSVQGEETQYF	TGTGCCAGCAGCGTTCAGGGGGAAGAGACCCAGTACTTC
TRBJ1-1	TRBV2	-	13	many	CASHRDLNTEAFF	TGTGCCTCCCACCGGGACTTGAACACTGAAGCTTTCTTT